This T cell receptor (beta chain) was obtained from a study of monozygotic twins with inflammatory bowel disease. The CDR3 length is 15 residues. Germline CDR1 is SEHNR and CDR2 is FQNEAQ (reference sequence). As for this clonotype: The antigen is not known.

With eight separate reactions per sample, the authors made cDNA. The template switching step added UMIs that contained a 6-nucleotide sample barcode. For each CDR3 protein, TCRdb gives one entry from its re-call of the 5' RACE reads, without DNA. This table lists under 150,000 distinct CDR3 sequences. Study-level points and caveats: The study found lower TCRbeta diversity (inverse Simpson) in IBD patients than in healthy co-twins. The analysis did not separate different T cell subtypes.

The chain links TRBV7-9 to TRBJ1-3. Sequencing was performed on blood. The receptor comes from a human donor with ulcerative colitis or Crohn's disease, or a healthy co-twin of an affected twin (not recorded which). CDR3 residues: CASSQPRDGGATIYF. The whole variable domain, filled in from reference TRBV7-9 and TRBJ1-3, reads DTGVSQNPRHKITKRGQNVTFRCDPISEHNRLYWYRQTLGQGPEFLTYFQNEAQLEKSRLLSDRFSAERPKGSFSTLEIQRTEQGDSAMYLCASSQPRDGGATIYFGEGSWLTVV.